This is a list of T cell receptor beta chains from one sample in a study of OX40 agonist ivuxolimab in advanced cancers. Repertoires were generated with immunoSEQ multiplex PCR, while TCRdb's copy carries only in-frame clones and drops some. The sample shows about 3,400 clones, around 77% of them seen only once. Sequencing used CD4+ or CD8+ T cells sorted from blood, obtained in a trial of the OX40 agonist ivuxolimab. The receptors originated from an adult with an advanced solid tumor such as melanoma, head and neck, liver or kidney cancer. Both conserved end residues are part of each CDR3. A D gene is named only where the DNA matches it firmly. Clone size, where shown, is once, few, many, or a class for clones that have expanded.

J | V | D | size | CDR3 | DNA
TRBJ2-5 | TRBV7-9 | . | once | CASSLRPGLDETQYF | TGTGCCAGCAGCTTACGCCCTGGACTCGATGAGACCCAGTACTTC
TRBJ2-2 | TRBV9 | . | . | CASSVEGLQGQNTGELFF | TGTGCCAGCAGCGTAGAGGGACTACAGGGCCAGAACACCGGGGAGCTGTTTTTT
TRBJ2-1 | TRBV27 | . | . | CASRTLEGVNEQFF | TGTGCCAGCAGGACCCTGGAAGGTGTAAATGAGCAGTTCTTC
TRBJ2-2 | TRBV4-3 | . | . | CASSQDVGGGTGELFF | TGCGCCAGCAGCCAAGATGTAGGGGGTGGCACCGGGGAGCTGTTTTTT
TRBJ2-7 | TRBV4-3 | . | . | CASSQVVGNYEQYF | TGCGCCAGCAGCCAAGTTGTGGGGAACTACGAGCAGTACTTC
TRBJ2-3 | TRBV5-1 | . | once | CASTSGGDLTDTQYF | TGCGCCAGCACCTCCGGGGGTGATCTAACAGATACGCAGTATTTT
TRBJ2-2 | TRBV5-1 | TRBD1 | . | CASSLLTGPTDAGELFF | TGCGCCAGCAGCTTACTGACAGGGCCCACAGACGCCGGGGAGCTGTTTTTT
TRBJ2-5 | TRBV5-8 | . | . | CASSLIGETETQYF | TGTGCCAGCAGCTTGATTGGGGAGACGGAGACCCAGTACTTC
TRBJ2-3 | TRBV4-3 | . | . | CASSQDFISGSTDTQYF | TGCGCCAGCAGCCAAGATTTTATTAGCGGTAGCACAGATACGCAGTATTTT
TRBJ1-5 | TRBV4-1 | . | . | CASNQGWESNQPQHF | TGCGCCAGCAACCAGGGATGGGAGAGCAATCAGCCCCAGCATTTT
TRBJ2-7 | TRBV19 | TRBD1 | . | CASSIVPGTVDEQYF | TGTGCCAGTAGTATAGTCCCCGGGACAGTCGACGAGCAGTACTTC